This TCR beta chain originates from a study of T cell responses to AZD1222 COVID-19 vaccine. The study's findings and limits: Nearly half of unique spike-specific TCRs reportedly avoided B.1.351 and B.1.1.7 mutated regions. White British people made up most donors, females outnumbered males, and clonal diversity was possibly underestimated. Compared with day 0, the breadth and depth of the Spike-specific TCR repertoire rose significantly after two doses of AZD1222. Spike regions recognized by vaccine-associated CD4 TCRs spanned the protein, led by 160-218 and 743-854.

Method: immunoSEQ multiplex PCR; TCRdb's copy keeps in-frame clones and lacks some. The table records about 120,000 clones, roughly 87% of them present only once. A note on this clone: Its antigen remains unknown.

Sequencing was performed on peripheral blood, taken on day 0 of AZD1222 vaccination. The TCR originated in an adult in good health.

The CDR3 DNA follows: TGTGCCAGCAGCCTGGAGGTCAACACCGGGGAGCTGTTTTTT. Translation gives CASSLEVNTGELFF. The V call is TRBV7-9, the J call TRBJ2-2; perhaps TRBD2 as D (5 bases). The V and J ends lost 5 bases and 2 bases respectively, with 9 bases between them. This CDR3 contains 14 residues. Germline CDR1 and CDR2: SEHNR and FQNEAQ (reference sequence).